The present entry profiles one T cell receptor (beta chain) with its context. Version v3.0 of the immunoSEQ assay ran at survey level. The repertoire was sequenced with immunoSEQ multiplex PCR; TCRdb's copy has only in-frame clones and lacks some. The sample has about 24,000 clones; approximately 88% are singletons. This sample is drawn from a study of long-term antiretroviral therapy in people with HIV. The receptor was isolated from a man aged 45-65 years with HIV. The source material was unsorted PBMCs, sampled 1.8 years before starting antiretroviral therapy.

CDR3 residues: CASSYSGFPMNTEAFF. The CDR3 region has the DNA TGTGCCAGCAGTTACTCGGGGTTCCCCATGAACACTGAAGCTTTCTTT. The rearrangement uses TRBV6-5 and TRBJ1-1; D uncertain. V dropped 0 bases and J dropped 0 bases, with 11 bases sitting between them. The CDR3 has 16 amino acids. Germline-derived CDR1 and CDR2 are MNHEY and SVGAGI.